This TCR beta chain was captured in a study of blood T cell repertoires in COVID-19. The study assigned cohorts using participant-reported clinical history. Sequenced by immunoSEQ multiplex PCR; TCRdb stores in-frame clones only, minus some. The table includes about 280,000 clones, 90% detected once. Germline CDR1 reads MNHEY; CDR2 reads SVGAGI. Trimming took off 7 bases at V and 5 bases at J, with 15 bases between the two ends. This CDR3 has 14 amino acids. The source is a young woman with acute COVID-19. The chain couples TRBV6-5 to TRBJ2-1; D may be TRBD2 (6 bases). The specimen sequenced was PBMCs or T cells enriched from blood (not recorded which). CDR3 sequence: CASIARRGHNEQFF. The CDR3 nucleotides read TGTGCCAGCATTGCTCGGCGGGGACACAATGAGCAGTTCTTC.